The 6 T cell receptor beta chains presented below share a single source sample, sequenced in a study of blood T cell repertoires in COVID-19. Method: immunoSEQ multiplex PCR; TCRdb's copy keeps in-frame clones and lacks some. The table includes 150,000 to 170,000 clones, approximately 83% detected once. The sample taken for sequencing was peripheral blood. The receptors were gathered from a woman in her fifties or sixties with COVID-19, enrolled during active disease.

This clone turned up a few times. The CDR3 nucleotides are TGTGCCAGTACTCGACAGGGGGGGAACACTGAAGCTTTCTTT. Translation: CASTRQGGNTEAFF. The chain employs TRBV19 and TRBJ1-1; the match to TRBD1 covers 9 bases. The CDR3 extends over 14 amino acids. The V gene end was trimmed by 7 bases and the J gene end by 1 base; junction bases not matched to a gene: 4. Germline CDR1 is LNHDA and CDR2 is SQIVND (reference sequence).

The V call is TRBV19, the J call TRBJ2-7; D is possibly TRBD2 (6 bases). Trimming pared 5 bases from V and 4 bases from J, leaving 6 bases between. This CDR3 contains 11 residues. From germline, CDR1 is LNHDA and CDR2 SQIVND (reference sequence). The CDR3 region is CASSRGYEQYF. For the CDR3, the DNA is TGTGCCAGTAGTCGGGGGTACGAGCAGTACTTC.

The chain recombines TRBV2 with TRBJ1-6, with a possible D match to TRBD1 (6 bases). CDR1 SNHLY and CDR2 FYNNEI come from the germline V gene. This CDR3 is built from 16 residues. Between the trimmed V and J ends, which lost 5 bases and 6 bases, there was a span of 17 bases. CDR3 DNA sequence: TGTGCCAGCAGTCCAGTGGGGGGAGGGGGTAATTCACCCCTCCACTTT. Translating it yields CASSPVGGGGNSPLHF.

This clone was counted a few times. The chain has TRBV11-3 and TRBJ1-1; 8 nucleotides match TRBD1. There are 13 residues in the CDR3. Per germline, CDR1 SGHNT and CDR2 YENEEA. After removal of 5 bases from V and 5 bases from J, the junction contained 4 bases not matched to a gene. CDR3 sequence (DNA): TGTGCCAGCAGCCCGCGGACAGGGACTGAAGCTTTCTTT. Amino acids: CASSPRTGTEAFF.

V is TRBV3-1 (or the pseudogene TRBV3-2) and J is TRBJ2-7; D ambiguous. V gave up 2 bases and J gave up 1 base, with 15 bases separating them. Germline CDR1 and CDR2: LGHDT and YNNKEL (reference sequence). This CDR3 comprises 16 residues. CDR3 coding DNA: TGTGCCAGCAGCCAAAGAGCGTCGGGTACATCCTACGAGCAGTACTTC. This gives the protein CASSQRASGTSYEQYF.

This chain links TRBV6-2 or TRBV6-3 with TRBJ1-1; 8 bases are shared with TRBD1. CDR1 and CDR2 from the germline V gene are MNHEY and SVGEGT. J gave up 0 bases and V 0 bases, and 9 bases lay outside the gene matches. The CDR3 spans 18 residues. The CDR3 reads CASSYSTTGTGLNTEAFF. The CDR3 DNA follows: TGTGCCAGCAGTTACTCCACGACAGGGACAGGTTTGAACACTGAAGCTTTCTTT.